The present T cell receptor beta chain was sequenced within a study of cytomegalovirus exposure and HLA in healthy donors. The study, taken as a whole, reports: Reported performance of the classifier showed diagnosis of cytomegalovirus status with high specificity and sensitivity. It is likely that the observed cluster of highly shared sequence variants was a sequencing artifact.

It was with 60 Vbeta and 13 Jbeta primers that the PCR ran. Here immunoSEQ multiplex PCR was the method, and the copy in TCRdb shows in-frame clones only, minus some. The sample gives around 150,000 clones, approximately 65% of which show up once; 6.5% is in the top ten. Worth noting for this clone: Its antigen is still unknown.

CDR3 length: 15 amino acids. Germline lookup yields CDR1 LNHDA and CDR2 SQIVND (reference sequence). The ends were cut back, 5 bases at V and 0 bases at J, with 13 bases in the middle. The sample was PBMCs. The sequence derives from an older woman in good health and CMV-seronegative. The rearrangement uses TRBV19 and TRBJ1-2; D call uncertain. The CDR3 loop reads CASSPGEYPNYGYTF. The CDR3 DNA reads TGTGCCAGTAGTCCAGGCGAATACCCTAACTATGGCTACACCTTC.